This T cell receptor beta chain was obtained from a study of blood T cells in healthy people across ages. CDR1 and CDR2 (germline): SQVTM, ANQGSEA. The CDR3 spans 11 residues. V was shortened by 2 bases and J by 1 base, with 2 bases between the two germline ends. A few counts support this clonotype. Its target is not known. A second roughly 6 to 11 cycle PCR used barcoded and J-beta primers. Every cDNA molecule bore a tag from a template-switch adaptor containing 12 random nucleotides. TCRdb used MiXCR to reprocess the 5' RACE reads, holding one entry per CDR3 protein. This table holds hundreds of thousands of distinct CDR3 sequences, 45% to 50% found once. Overall study findings and caveats: Long-lived donors had more naive CD4+ cells and higher diversity than aged donors.

V gene TRBV29-1 combines with J gene TRBJ1-2; D is ambiguous. This receptor was obtained from a woman aged 60-75 years in good health. The sample taken for sequencing was blood. CDR3 loop: CSVEHNYGYTF. The CDR3 bases are TGCAGCGTTGAACATAACTATGGCTACACCTTC.